The clone carrying this T cell receptor beta chain appeared many times. Germline-derived CDR1 and CDR2 are DFQATT and SNEGSKA (reference sequence). V gave up 2 bases and J gave up 5 bases, with 13 bases separating them. This CDR3 comprises 14 residues. Unique molecular identifiers were used in preparing the TCRbeta library. TCRdb reanalysed the PCR reads using MiXCR and keeps one entry per CDR3 protein. Among some 390,000 distinct CDR3 sequences, roughly 20% were seen once, and the ten largest hold less than 4.5%. The sample originates from a study of T-cell reconstitution after alpha-beta-depleted transplantation in children.

The V gene is TRBV20-1, the J gene TRBJ2-1, with D tentatively TRBD2 (6 bases). Source: PBMCs from the stem cell graft donor, taken from the stem cell graft. This TCR derives from a human donor who donated a stem cell graft to a child with acute myeloid leukemia. CDR3 coding DNA: TGCAGTGCTAGAACGGCTAGCGTTCACAATGAGCAGTTCTTC. Translation gives CSARTASVHNEQFF.